This TCR beta chain appears in the sequencing data of a study of T cell clonotyping in hematopoietic cell transplantation. Study context: Recipients' pretransplant samples followed cytoreduction.

Notes on the study in general: Recipient TCR diversity dropped after transplant; expanded clonotypes rose from day 30 to 180. Broader posttransplant TCR repertoire diversity was predicted by graft donor and pretransplant recipient Inverse Simpson Index values.

The assay was immunoSEQ multiplex PCR, and TCRdb's table has in-frame clones only and misses some. The data hold around 37,000 clones, with about 85% observed a single time. CDR1 is SGHTA, CDR2 FQGNSA, per germline. Trimming removed 1 base from V and 9 bases from J, with 16 bases in between. This CDR3 has 16 residues. This clone was observed a single time. Its antigen is currently unknown. Time point meaning: recipient sample about 28 days before transplant, after cytoreduction. Samples: about 28 days before transplant, then days 30, 100 and 180 after. This specimen consisted of peripheral blood mononuclear cells, obtained before stem cell transplant. The rearrangement links TRBV7-2 to TRBJ1-6, with TRBD1 as a possible D gene (6 bases). The TCR comes from a man aged 55-75 years with acute myeloid leukemia. Some clones in this sample may be carry-over from other donors' samples. DNA for the CDR3: TGTGCCAGCAGCTTAGACATTCTACAGGGAACTTCACCCCTCCACTTT. Amino acid sequence: CASSLDILQGTSPLHF.